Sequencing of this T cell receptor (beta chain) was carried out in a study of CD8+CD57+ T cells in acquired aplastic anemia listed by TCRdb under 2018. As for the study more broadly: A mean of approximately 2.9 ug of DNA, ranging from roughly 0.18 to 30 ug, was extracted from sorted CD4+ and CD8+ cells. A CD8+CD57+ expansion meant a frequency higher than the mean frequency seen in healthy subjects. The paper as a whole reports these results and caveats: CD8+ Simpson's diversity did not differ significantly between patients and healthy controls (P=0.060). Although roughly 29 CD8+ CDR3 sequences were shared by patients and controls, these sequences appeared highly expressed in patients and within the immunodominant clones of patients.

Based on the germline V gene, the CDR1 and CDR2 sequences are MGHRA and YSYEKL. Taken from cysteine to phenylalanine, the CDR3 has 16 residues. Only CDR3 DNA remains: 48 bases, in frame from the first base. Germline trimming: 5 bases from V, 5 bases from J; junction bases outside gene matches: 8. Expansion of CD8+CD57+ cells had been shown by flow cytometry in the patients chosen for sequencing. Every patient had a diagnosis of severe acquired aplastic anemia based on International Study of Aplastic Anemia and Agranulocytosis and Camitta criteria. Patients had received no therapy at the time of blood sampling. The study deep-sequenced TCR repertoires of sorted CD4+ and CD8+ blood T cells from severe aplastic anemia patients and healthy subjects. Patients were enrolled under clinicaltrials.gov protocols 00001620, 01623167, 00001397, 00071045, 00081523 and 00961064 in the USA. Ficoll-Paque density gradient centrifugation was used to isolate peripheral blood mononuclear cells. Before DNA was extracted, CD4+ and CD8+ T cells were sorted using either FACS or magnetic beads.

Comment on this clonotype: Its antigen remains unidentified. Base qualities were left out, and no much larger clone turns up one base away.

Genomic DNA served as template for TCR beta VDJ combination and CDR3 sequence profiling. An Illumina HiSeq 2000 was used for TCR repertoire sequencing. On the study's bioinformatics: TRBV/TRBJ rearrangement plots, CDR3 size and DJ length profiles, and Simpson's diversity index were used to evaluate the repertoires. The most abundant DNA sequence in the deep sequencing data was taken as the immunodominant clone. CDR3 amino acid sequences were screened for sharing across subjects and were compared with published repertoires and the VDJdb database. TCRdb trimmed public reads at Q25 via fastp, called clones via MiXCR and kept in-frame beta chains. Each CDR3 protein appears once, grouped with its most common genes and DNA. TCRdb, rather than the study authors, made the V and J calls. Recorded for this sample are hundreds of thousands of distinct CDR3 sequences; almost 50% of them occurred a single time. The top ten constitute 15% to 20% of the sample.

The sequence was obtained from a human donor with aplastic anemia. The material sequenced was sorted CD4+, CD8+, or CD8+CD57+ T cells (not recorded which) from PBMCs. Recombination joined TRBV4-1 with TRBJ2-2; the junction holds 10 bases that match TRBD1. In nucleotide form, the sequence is TGCGCCAGCAGCGGACTTCCGGGACAGGGGACCGGGGAGCTGTTTTTT. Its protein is CASSGLPGQGTGELFF.